This TCR beta chain was sequenced during a study of T cell responses to AZD1222 COVID-19 vaccine. Findings and caveats of the study: Baseline serology detected seropositivity in only a handful of AZD1222 recipients.

Here immunoSEQ multiplex PCR was the method, and the copy in TCRdb shows in-frame clones only, minus some. Of over 100,000 clones listed, about 91% are singletons. CDR3 length: 12 residues. CDR1 and CDR2 (germline): SEHNR, FQNEAQ (reference sequence). Trimming removed 4 bases at V and 4 bases at J, with 5 bases between. Details on this clone: Its target is not known.

The chain recombines TRBV7-9 with TRBJ1-3; no clear D gene. The sequence derives from an adult in good health. The material was peripheral blood, obtained on day 0 of AZD1222 vaccination. The CDR3 region is CASSSQGNTIYF. In DNA form, the CDR3 reads TGTGCCAGCAGCTCTCAGGGAAACACCATATATTTT.